The T cell receptor beta chain under discussion was sequenced for a study of shared clonotypes between healthy human individuals. Study in general: Participating donors consisted of a couple of women and a few men aged 18 to 49.

Profiled with immunoSEQ multiplex PCR; TCRdb holds only in-frame clones, not every one. The sample has about 2.4 million clones, 93% seen once. There are 12 residues in the CDR3. The V gene's germline CDR1 is MNHNY and CDR2 SVGAGI (reference sequence). With V trimmed by 4 bases and J by 5 bases, 0 bases remained unmatched. Details on this clone: As yet, its antigen is unknown. The same CDR3 also results from other DNA sequences found in this sample.

Study-level points and caveats: Clonotype sharing across several donors was observed for around 5% of naive CD4 clonotypes.

V and J are TRBV6-6 and TRBJ2-5; 8 bases line up with TRBD1. Sequencing was done on a sample of naive CD4+ T cells from PBMCs. The subset is: CD45RA+ positively selected. This TCR was recovered from a young man in good health. Some clones in this sample may be carry-over from other donors' samples. CDR3 protein: CASSSGGETQYF. CDR3 sequence (DNA): TGTGCCAGCAGTTCAGGGGGCGAGACCCAGTACTTC.